Listed below are T cell receptor beta chains from one sample, sequenced in a study of T-cell memory formation after mild COVID-19. TCRdb re-derived calls from the 5' RACE reads in MiXCR, one entry per CDR3 protein. The sample consists of 200,000 to 300,000 distinct CDR3 sequences, approximately 15% of them appearing once. Source material: PBMCs or a T cell subset sorted from them (not recorded which). These receptors all stem from a man between 18 and 35 years old who had mild COVID-19 (a few samples of this study predate the infection). Cell type and time point are not known. Both conserved end residues are part of each CDR3. A D gene is named only where the DNA matches it firmly. Not all rows give a size; the values are once, few, many and, for expanded clones, a class.

j_gene	v_gene	d_gene	abundance	CDR3nt	CDR3aa
TRBJ1-5	TRBV27	TRBD1	many	TGTGCCAGCAGTCCACAGGGGGCTGGACAGCCCCAGCATTTT	CASSPQGAGQPQHF
TRBJ2-1	TRBV7-3	TRBD2	.	TGTGCCAGCACACCAACCCCCTTACTAGCGGGGGGTCAAGAGCAGTTCTTC	CASTPTPLLAGGQEQFF
TRBJ2-3	TRBV7-2	TRBD2	.	TGTGCCAGCAGACTCCCCGGCGGGGGATCCGATACGCAGTATTTT	CASRLPGGGSDTQYF
TRBJ2-1	TRBV9	.	few	TGTGCCAGCAGCGTAGCTCAGGGAGGTTTTCGCAATGAGCAGTTCTTC	CASSVAQGGFRNEQFF
TRBJ1-6	TRBV18	.	.	TGTGCCAGCTCACCCAGCGGGCAATGGAATTCACCCCTCCACTTT	CASSPSGQWNSPLHF
TRBJ2-3	TRBV24-1	TRBD1	many	TGTGCCACCGGGACAGAGCATAGCACAGATACGCAGTATTTT	CATGTEHSTDTQYF
TRBJ1-2	TRBV5-1	TRBD1	.	TGCGCCAGCAGCTTGGGGCTACTGGACAGGTCGGACTATGGCTACACCTTC	CASSLGLLDRSDYGYTF
TRBJ1-1	TRBV4-1	TRBD1	.	TGCGCCAGCAGCCCGCCCGGGACAGCAAGCACTGAAGCTTTCTTT	CASSPPGTASTEAFF
TRBJ1-1	TRBV10-3	.	.	TGTGCCATCAGTGAGCCTAGTAGCACTGAAGCTTTCTTT	CAISEPSSTEAFF
TRBJ2-1	TRBV19	TRBD2	.	TGTGCCAGCCGTCCGGGGGGTTACAATGAGCAGTTCTTC	CASRPGGYNEQFF
TRBJ2-3	TRBV29-1	TRBD1	.	TGCAGCATGACAGGGGGGACCACAGATACGCAGTATTTT	CSMTGGTTDTQYF
TRBJ2-5	TRBV29-1	.	few	TGCAGCGTTGCCTCAGGGGGAGGGGAGACCCAGTACTTC	CSVASGGGETQYF
TRBJ2-1	TRBV9	.	.	TGTGCCAGCGGCGACTCTCTCTACAATGAGCAGTTCTTC	CASGDSLYNEQFF
TRBJ1-2	TRBV4-1	.	.	TGCGCCAGCAGCCAGAAGCTGTCGGGGGGATTCTATGGCTACACCTTC	CASSQKLSGGFYGYTF
TRBJ1-6	TRBV29-1	.	.	TGCAGCGTTGGGGACGGCCAGAGTTCACCCCTCCACTTT	CSVGDGQSSPLHF
TRBJ1-2	TRBV18	.	.	TGTGCCAGCTCACCAGTGGTAACGAACTATGGCTACACCTTC	CASSPVVTNYGYTF
TRBJ1-3	TRBV6-5	.	few	TGTGCCAGCACGGCAGGGGGAAACACCATATATTTT	CASTAGGNTIYF
TRBJ1-1	TRBV4-3	.	few	TGCGCCAGCAGCCGGGCGGGGCTCAGGAACACTGAAGCTTTCTTT	CASSRAGLRNTEAFF
TRBJ1-5	TRBV7-8	.	.	TGTGCCAGCAGCCCCACCAAGGACAGCTACAATCAGCCCCAGCATTTT	CASSPTKDSYNQPQHF
TRBJ2-1	TRBV11-2	.	few	TGTGCCAGCAGTACGCCCACGGAGAGGAAGCTTTTGTTC	CASSTPTERKLLF
TRBJ2-7	TRBV9	.	once	TGTGCCAGCAGCGCGGGGCCAGGGGGGTACGAGCAGTACTTC	CASSAGPGGYEQYF
TRBJ2-5	TRBV27	TRBD1	few	TGTGCCAGCAGTTTGACAAGTAGTACGGGACAGGGGGACCAAGAGACCCAGTACTTC	CASSLTSSTGQGDQETQYF
TRBJ1-2	TRBV7-2	.	.	TGTGCCAGCAGCTCCGGATTTAACTATGGCTACACCTTC	CASSSGFNYGYTF
TRBJ1-1	TRBV29-1	.	.	TGCAGCGTTTGGACGGGAGTGAACACTGAAGCTTTCTTT	CSVWTGVNTEAFF
TRBJ2-5	TRBV27	.	.	TGTGCCAGCAGTTTATTCGGGGGGCGAGAGACCCAGTACTTC	CASSLFGGRETQYF
TRBJ2-3	TRBV4-3	TRBD1	many	TGCGCCAGCAGCCAAGGAAACAGGGGGCGAGGCACAGATACGCAGTATTTT	CASSQGNRGRGTDTQYF
TRBJ2-4	TRBV7-2	.	.	TGTGCCAGCAGCCCCTCAAGGTGGGAGCTGGGCAAAAACATTCAGTACTTC	CASSPSRWELGKNIQYF
TRBJ1-2	TRBV6-5	.	.	TGTGCCAGCAGTTACATCGGGAACTATGGCTACACCTTC	CASSYIGNYGYTF
TRBJ2-6	TRBV6-6	.	.	TGTGCCAGCAGTTACGCGAGGACCGTCTCTGGGGCCAACGTCCTGACTTTC	CASSYARTVSGANVLTF
TRBJ2-3	TRBV9	.	few	TGTGCCAGCAGCGTAGATCCATCTAGCACAGATACGCAGTATTTT	CASSVDPSSTDTQYF
TRBJ2-7	TRBV9	.	many	TGTGCCAGCAGCGGCCTCCTTTACGAGCAGTACTTC	CASSGLLYEQYF
TRBJ1-1	TRBV5-1	.	many	TGCGCCAGCAGCTTGGGGACGGTGCGGGGCACTGAAGCTTTCTTT	CASSLGTVRGTEAFF
TRBJ1-1	TRBV7-2	.	.	TGTGCCAGCAGCCTCCCCGGGGGCCACGAAGCTTTCTTT	CASSLPGGHEAFF
TRBJ2-2	TRBV10-3	.	few	TGTGCCATCAGTGAGTGGCAGACGAACACCGGGGAGCTGTTTTTT	CAISEWQTNTGELFF
TRBJ2-7	TRBV4-2	.	.	TGTGCCAGCAGCCAGGCTTCCGGGCCCTACTCCTACGAGCAGTACTTC	CASSQASGPYSYEQYF
TRBJ2-7	TRBV5-1	.	.	TGCGCCAGCAGCTTCACTAGCCGCTCCTACGAGCAGTACTTC	CASSFTSRSYEQYF
TRBJ2-5	TRBV6-2/TRBV6-3	TRBD1	few	TGTGCCAGCAGTTACTCGACTACAGGGGGAGAGACCCAGTACTTC	CASSYSTTGGETQYF
TRBJ1-1	TRBV4-1	TRBD1	.	TGCGCCAGCAGCCAACCCGGGACAGATCGGGGTACTGAAGCTTTCTTT	CASSQPGTDRGTEAFF
TRBJ1-1	TRBV3-1	TRBD1	.	TGTGCCAGCAGCCCCTCCCCCAGGGGGGGGACTGAAGCTTTCTTT	CASSPSPRGGTEAFF
TRBJ2-3	TRBV6-2/TRBV6-3	.	.	TGTGCCAGCAGGGTGGGGGCAGATACGCAGTATTTT	CASRVGADTQYF
TRBJ2-2	TRBV3-1	.	.	TGTGCCAGCAGCCAAGCCCGGGGCAGACCCGGGGAGCTGTTTTTT	CASSQARGRPGELFF
TRBJ2-1	TRBV6-2/TRBV6-3	.	.	TGTGCCAGCAGTTACGTTGGCTCCTACAATGAGCAGTTCTTC	CASSYVGSYNEQFF
TRBJ2-7	TRBV6-2/TRBV6-3	.	few	TGTGCCAGCAGGAGGGTAGGGGACGAGCAGTACTTC	CASRRVGDEQYF
TRBJ1-6	TRBV7-9	TRBD1	few	TGTGCCAGCAGCTCTCGGGACAGTAATTCACCCCTCCACTTT	CASSSRDSNSPLHF
TRBJ2-5	TRBV6-5	TRBD2	.	TGTGCCAGCAGTCAGACAAGTGGGGGGGAACAAGAGACCCAGTACTTC	CASSQTSGGEQETQYF
TRBJ1-2	TRBV12-3/TRBV12-4	.	few	TGTGCCAGCAGTTTTCAGGGGACAAGCGGCTACACCTTC	CASSFQGTSGYTF
TRBJ2-1	TRBV5-6	.	.	TGTGCCAGCAGCCGAACCTACAATGAGCAGTTCTTC	CASSRTYNEQFF
TRBJ2-7	TRBV20-1	.	.	TGCAGTGCTAGAGATCGAAGGAGGAGCTCCTACGAGCAGTACTTC	CSARDRRRSSYEQYF
TRBJ2-6	TRBV5-4	.	many	TGTGCCAGCAGCTTCGGGCCTGGGGCCAACGTCCTGACTTTC	CASSFGPGANVLTF
TRBJ2-5	TRBV20-1	TRBD2	few	TGCAGTGCTGACGTAGGAGGGGTAGCGGGGGATCCTCGAGAGACCCAGTACTTC	CSADVGGVAGDPRETQYF
TRBJ1-3	TRBV9	.	few	TGTGCCAGCAGCGCCGGGGGCTACTCTGGAAACACCATATATTTT	CASSAGGYSGNTIYF
TRBJ1-1	TRBV6-5	TRBD1	few	TGTGCCAGCAGTCTACCCGGGACAGCCGCTTTCTTT	CASSLPGTAAFF
TRBJ2-2	TRBV20-1	.	.	TGCAGTGCTCCGGACAATCGCGCGAACACCGGGGAGCTGTTTTTT	CSAPDNRANTGELFF
TRBJ1-2	TRBV5-6	.	.	TGTGCCAGCAGCTTGGGTGGATGGGACTCCTCCTATGTCTACACCTTC	CASSLGGWDSSYVYTF
TRBJ2-2	TRBV10-3	TRBD2	.	TGTGCCATCGGCAGCGGGGGCACCTCCGGGGAGCTGTTTTTT	CAIGSGGTSGELFF
TRBJ2-5	TRBV7-2	.	few	TGTGCCAGCAGCTTATCGAGGCCCCAAGAGACCCAGTACTTC	CASSLSRPQETQYF
TRBJ1-2	TRBV4-1	.	.	TGCGCCAGCAGCCAAGATTATACAAAAACCTTCTATGGCTACACCTTC	CASSQDYTKTFYGYTF